This is a list of T cell receptor beta chains from one sample in a study of radiation and T cells in renal cell carcinoma. Here immunoSEQ multiplex PCR was the method, and the copy in TCRdb shows in-frame clones only, minus some. The table lists 130,000 to 150,000 clones, over 75% of them singletons. The sample here was blood, taken from a patient whose treatment included radiotherapy and nephrectomy. Source of these receptors: a woman aged 45-60 years with renal cell carcinoma. The CDR3 runs from the conserved cysteine through the conserved F or W. D genes are given only for firm matches. Some rows have no size entry. The others give once, few or many, or a class for an expanded clone.

J gene | V gene | clone size | D gene | CDR3 DNA | CDR3 protein
TRBJ2-1 | TRBV4-3 | . | TRBD2 | TGCGCCAGCAGCCAGGGACTAGCGGTTCGCTACAATGAGCAGTTCTTC | CASSQGLAVRYNEQFF
TRBJ1-1 | TRBV7-2 | . | . | TGTGCCAGCAGCTTGACAGGAGGGGGGCTTAACACTGAAGCTTTCTTT | CASSLTGGGLNTEAFF
TRBJ2-7 | TRBV7-8 | . | . | TGTGCCAGCAGCTTAGCGGGGGGCCTCCTCGAGCGGCAGTACTTC | CASSLAGGLLERQYF
TRBJ1-1 | TRBV13 | . | . | TGTGCCAGCAGCCCCCCTTTTAGAAAGGCCGAAGCTTTCTTT | CASSPPFRKAEAFF
TRBJ1-4 | TRBV13 | . | TRBD1 | TGTGCCAGCAGCTATTGGACAGGGGCTGGAGAAAAACTGTTTTTT | CASSYWTGAGEKLFF
TRBJ2-1 | TRBV7-9 | . | TRBD2 | TGTGCCAGCAGCTTAGGCGGACTAGCGGGGGAGTCTGAGCAGTTCTTC | CASSLGGLAGESEQFF
TRBJ1-1 | TRBV4-1 | . | . | TGCGCCAGCAGCCACGGGCCTTTGGGGGGGGGAGCTTTCTTT | CASSHGPLGGGAFF
TRBJ1-2 | TRBV5-1 | . | . | TGCGCCAGCAGCTTGGAGCCAGGCCTCTCATCGGGCTATGGCTACACCTTC | CASSLEPGLSSGYGYTF
TRBJ2-1 | TRBV4-2 | once | . | TGTGCCAGCAGCCAAGTCCGACCGAAGTTACTAGCTCGCAATGAGCAGTTCTTC | CASSQVRPKLLARNEQFF
TRBJ1-3 | TRBV7-2 | once | TRBD1 | TGTGCCAGCAGCCTCACAGGGGGAACTGGAAACACCATATATTTT | CASSLTGGTGNTIYF
TRBJ2-1 | TRBV14 | . | . | TGTGCCAGCAGCCTTCCAAGCGGGGAGCAGTTCTTC | CASSLPSGEQFF
TRBJ2-1 | TRBV19 | . | TRBD2 | TGTGCCAGTAGTATAGATGGGGCTAGCGGGGGCAAGCAGTTCTTC | CASSIDGASGGKQFF
TRBJ1-1 | TRBV6-6 | once | . | TGTGCCAGCAGTTACGGGGTCGGCACTGAAGCTTTCTTT | CASSYGVGTEAFF
TRBJ1-5 | TRBV19 | . | TRBD1 | TGTGCCAGTAGTATGGGACAGGGGGGTGTTCAGCCCCAGCATTTT | CASSMGQGGVQPQHF
TRBJ1-2 | TRBV25-1 | . | . | TGTGCCAGCAGAGATAACCTTAACTATGGCTACACCTTC | CASRDNLNYGYTF
TRBJ1-2 | TRBV12-5 | . | . | TGTGCTAGTGGTCCAGGAAATGGCTACACCTTC | CASGPGNGYTF
TRBJ1-1 | TRBV7-2 | . | . | TGTGCCAGCAGTTTGAGGGGAACTGAAGCTTTCTTT | CASSLRGTEAFF
TRBJ2-7 | TRBV7-8 | once | . | TGTGCCAGCAGCTTAGCTAGGACCCACAGTGGAGAGCAGTACTTC | CASSLARTHSGEQYF
TRBJ1-5 | TRBV19 | . | . | TGTGCCAGTAGTGTCAGTCCCAATCAGCCCCAGCATTTT | CASSVSPNQPQHF
TRBJ2-1 | TRBV4-3 | . | . | TGCGCCAGCAGCCAAGATACCGCTGGAGGCAGACTGGGCGGCTCCTACAATGAGCAGTTCTTC | CASSQDTAGGRLGGSYNEQFF
TRBJ2-3 | TRBV6-5 | . | . | TGTGCCAGCAGGTTCCGGCGCACAGATACGCAGTATTTT | CASRFRRTDTQYF
TRBJ1-2 | TRBV6-4 | . | . | TGTGCCAGCAGTGTACGGGGGCCCGGACCACGCTATGGCTACACCTTC | CASSVRGPGPRYGYTF
TRBJ1-1 | TRBV7-8 | . | . | TGTGCCAGCAGCCATGGAACAAACACTGAAGCTTTCTTT | CASSHGTNTEAFF
TRBJ2-2 | TRBV7-3 | . | . | TGTGCCAGCAGCTTATTCGACACCGGGGAGCTGTTTTTT | CASSLFDTGELFF
TRBJ1-1 | TRBV7-7 | . | TRBD1 | TGTGCTAGCAGCTCACTCCGGGACAGGGAGTTTGAGAACACTGAAGCTTTCTTT | CASSSLRDREFENTEAFF
TRBJ2-5 | TRBV7-9 | . | . | TGTGCCAGCAGCTTCAGCGGAGAGACCCAGTACTTC | CASSFSGETQYF
TRBJ1-2 | TRBV5-6 | . | . | TGTGCCAGCAGCTTGGGGGGACGGAACTATGGCTACACCTTC | CASSLGGRNYGYTF
TRBJ1-2 | TRBV30 | . | TRBD1 | TGTGCCTGGAGTGGGCTAGGGACAGCCCCGGGCTATGGCTACACCTTC | CAWSGLGTAPGYGYTF
TRBJ1-1 | TRBV11-2 | . | . | TGTGCCAGCAGTCTGTGGGTGAACACTGAAGCTTTCTTT | CASSLWVNTEAFF
TRBJ1-4 | TRBV6-1 | once | . | TGTGCCAGCACTACAGTCGGACGGGATAATGAAAAACTGTTTTTT | CASTTVGRDNEKLFF
TRBJ1-1 | TRBV19 | . | . | TGTGCCAGTATGGGGGGGGCCATGAACACTGAAGCTTTCTTT | CASMGGAMNTEAFF
TRBJ1-2 | TRBV4-2 | . | . | TGTGCCAGCAGTCAAAGACCCCAGGGGCAGGGTGGCTACACCTTC | CASSQRPQGQGGYTF
TRBJ2-7 | TRBV5-6 | . | . | TGTGCCAGCAGCTTGGGGCCTGACGCCTCATACGAGCAGTACTTC | CASSLGPDASYEQYF
TRBJ1-1 | TRBV6-5 | . | TRBD1 | TGTGCCAGCAGAAGGAGACAGGGGAACACTGAAGCTTTCTTT | CASRRRQGNTEAFF
TRBJ1-3 | TRBV19 | once | . | TGTGCCAGTAGTATAACGGGTTCTGGAGTTACTGGAAACACCATATATTTT | CASSITGSGVTGNTIYF
TRBJ1-2 | TRBV14 | . | . | TGTGCCAGCAGCCCGACGGTGAAGGGCTATGGCTACACCTTC | CASSPTVKGYGYTF
TRBJ1-4 | TRBV6-6 | . | . | TGTGCCAGCATCAACAGGGTTTTAACTAATGAAAAACTGTTTTTT | CASINRVLTNEKLFF
TRBJ1-2 | TRBV6-4 | . | . | TGTGCCAGCGCAAGTGAGGGGACACCTTATGGCTACACCTTC | CASASEGTPYGYTF
TRBJ1-1 | TRBV9 | . | . | TGTGCCAGCAGCTCCGCTGCGGTGAACACTGAAGCTTTCTTT | CASSSAAVNTEAFF
TRBJ2-5 | TRBV7-2 | . | . | TGTGCCAGCAGCTTAGGGGGGGCCGCAGAGACCCAGTACTTC | CASSLGGAAETQYF
TRBJ1-5 | TRBV9 | . | . | TGTGCCAGCAGCGTAGGTGGTCAGGGGAATCAGCCCCAGCATTTT | CASSVGGQGNQPQHF
TRBJ2-7 | TRBV7-2 | . | . | TGTGCCAGCAGCTACCCCTACGAGCAGTACTTC | CASSYPYEQYF
TRBJ2-7 | TRBV5-1 | . | TRBD1 | TGCGCCAGCAGGGGACAGGGCTCCTACGAGCAGTACTTC | CASRGQGSYEQYF
TRBJ2-7 | TRBV5-6 | . | . | TGTGCCAGCAGCTTGGGAGTGTCAGCCTACGAGCAGTACTTC | CASSLGVSAYEQYF
TRBJ2-3 | TRBV4-3 | . | . | TGCGCCAGCAGCCAAGATCGGAGAGTCACAGATACGCAGTATTTT | CASSQDRRVTDTQYF
TRBJ1-2 | TRBV7-3 | . | TRBD1 | TGTGCCAGCAGCCCCGGACAGGGGACCTTCTATGGCTACACCTTC | CASSPGQGTFYGYTF
TRBJ2-1 | TRBV7-2 | . | TRBD2 | TGTGCCAGCAGCTCCGGACTAGCGGGGGGGCCCGATGAGCAGTTCTTC | CASSSGLAGGPDEQFF
TRBJ2-3 | TRBV4-1 | . | TRBD2 | TGCGCCAGCAGCCAAAGAAACGGGGGGGCGAAAGATACGCAGTATTTT | CASSQRNGGAKDTQYF